The T cell receptor (beta chain) under discussion was sequenced for a study of monozygotic twins with inflammatory bowel disease. Germline V gene sequence: CDR1 DFQATT, CDR2 SNEGSKA (reference sequence). There are 12 residues in the CDR3. Every TCR library used roughly 3,200 ng of total RNA. TCRdb processed the 5' RACE reads again and assigns one entry to each CDR3 protein, with no DNA. This specimen shows about 160,000 distinct CDR3 sequences; the ten leading clones hold approximately 7%. On this clonotype: The antigen is not known.

General study results and limits: Concordance status among twins (concordant versus discordant) showed no link to repertoire similarity, possibly from limited power.

V gene TRBV20-1 combines with J gene TRBJ2-4; TCRdb returns TRBD2, unconfirmable since there is no DNA. The sequence derives from a human donor with ulcerative colitis or Crohn's disease, or a healthy co-twin of an affected twin (not recorded which). Sequencing was done on a sample of blood. The CDR3 loop reads CSVPGGGNIQYF.